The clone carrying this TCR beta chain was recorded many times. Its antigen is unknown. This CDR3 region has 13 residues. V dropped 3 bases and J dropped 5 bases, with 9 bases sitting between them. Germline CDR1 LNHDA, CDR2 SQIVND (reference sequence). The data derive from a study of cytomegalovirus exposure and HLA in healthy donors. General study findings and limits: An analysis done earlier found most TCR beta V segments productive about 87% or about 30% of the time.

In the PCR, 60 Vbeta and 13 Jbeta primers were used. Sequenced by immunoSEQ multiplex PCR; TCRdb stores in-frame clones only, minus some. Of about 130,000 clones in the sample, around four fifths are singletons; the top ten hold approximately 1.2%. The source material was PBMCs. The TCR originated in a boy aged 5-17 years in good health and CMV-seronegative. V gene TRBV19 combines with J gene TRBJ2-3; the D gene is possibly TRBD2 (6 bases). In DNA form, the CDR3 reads TGTGCCAGTAGTATTACGCGGGAAGATACGCAGTATTTT. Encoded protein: CASSITREDTQYF. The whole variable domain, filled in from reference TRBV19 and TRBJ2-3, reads DGGITQSPKYLFRKEGQNVTLSCEQNLNHDAMYWYRQDPGQGLRLIYYSQIVNDFQKGDIAEGYSVSREKKESFPLTVTSAQKNPTAFYLCASSITREDTQYFGPGTRLTVL.